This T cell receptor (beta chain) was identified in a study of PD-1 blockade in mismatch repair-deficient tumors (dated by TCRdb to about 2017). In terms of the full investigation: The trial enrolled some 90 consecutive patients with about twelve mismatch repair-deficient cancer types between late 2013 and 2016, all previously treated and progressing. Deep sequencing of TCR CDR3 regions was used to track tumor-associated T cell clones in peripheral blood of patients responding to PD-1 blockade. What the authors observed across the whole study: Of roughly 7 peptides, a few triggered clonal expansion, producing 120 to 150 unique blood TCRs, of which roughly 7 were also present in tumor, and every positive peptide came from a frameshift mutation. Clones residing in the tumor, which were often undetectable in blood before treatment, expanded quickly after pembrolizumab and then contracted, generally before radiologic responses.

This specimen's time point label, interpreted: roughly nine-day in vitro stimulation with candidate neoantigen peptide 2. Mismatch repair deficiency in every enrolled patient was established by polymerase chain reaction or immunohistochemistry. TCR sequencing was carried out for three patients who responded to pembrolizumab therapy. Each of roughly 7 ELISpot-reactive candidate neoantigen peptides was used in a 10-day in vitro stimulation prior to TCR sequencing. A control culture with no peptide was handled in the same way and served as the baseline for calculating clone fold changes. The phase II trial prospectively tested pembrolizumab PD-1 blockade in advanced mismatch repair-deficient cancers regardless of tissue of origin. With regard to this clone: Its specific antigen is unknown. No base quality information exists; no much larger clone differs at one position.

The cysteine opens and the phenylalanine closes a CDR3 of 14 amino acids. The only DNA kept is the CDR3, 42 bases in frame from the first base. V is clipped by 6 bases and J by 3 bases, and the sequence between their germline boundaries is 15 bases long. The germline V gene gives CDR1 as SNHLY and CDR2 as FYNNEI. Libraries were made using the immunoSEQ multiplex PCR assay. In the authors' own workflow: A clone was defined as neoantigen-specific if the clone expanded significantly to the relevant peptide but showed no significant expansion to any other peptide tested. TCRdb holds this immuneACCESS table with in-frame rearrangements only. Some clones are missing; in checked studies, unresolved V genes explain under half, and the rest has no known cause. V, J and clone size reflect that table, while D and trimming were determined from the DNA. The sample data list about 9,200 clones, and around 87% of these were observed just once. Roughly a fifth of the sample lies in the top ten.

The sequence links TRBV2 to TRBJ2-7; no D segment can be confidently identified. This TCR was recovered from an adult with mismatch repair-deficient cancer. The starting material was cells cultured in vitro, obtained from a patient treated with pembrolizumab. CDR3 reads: CASSGPSLLYEQYF. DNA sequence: TGTGCCAGCAGCGGGCCCTCCCTCCTCTACGAGCAGTACTTC.